This T cell receptor beta chain was found in a study of blood T cell repertoires in COVID-19. TCRdb keeps only in-frame clones here, not all; method: immunoSEQ multiplex PCR. The sample lists roughly 84,000 clones; over 80% were seen once. This clone was recorded a few times. This CDR3 comprises 15 residues. Per germline, CDR1 LNHDA and CDR2 SQIVND (reference sequence). The V and J ends lost 5 bases and 1 base respectively, with 14 bases between them. The sequencing sample was made of peripheral blood. The gene calls are TRBV19 and TRBJ1-1; D uncertain. This clonotype was sampled from a man older than 75 with active or convalescent COVID-19. As DNA, the CDR3 is TGTGCCAGTAGTCCCCAGAAGGCTAGGAACACTGAAGCTTTCTTT. This encodes CASSPQKARNTEAFF.